The 19 T cell receptor beta chains reported below all come from one sample, sequenced in a study of Ad26.COV2.S vaccination and SARS-CoV-2 variants. Clones were sequenced by immunoSEQ multiplex PCR, and TCRdb holds only the in-frame ones, with some missing. The data contain some 350,000 clones, roughly 94% of them seen just once; the ten biggest clones take up under 4%. This specimen was peripheral blood, taken after recovery from COVID-19. The receptors were sampled from a human donor who had recovered from COVID-19.

The chain uses TRBV12-5 and TRBJ2-7, with D possibly being TRBD2 (6 bases). V lost 1 base and J 4 bases, leaving 14 bases between the germline ends. The germline CDR1 and CDR2 sequences are LGHNT and FRNRAP. The CDR3 consists of 15 residues. CDR3 DNA sequence: TGTGCTAGTGGTTTGGCCAAACGCGGGGATTACGAGCAGTACTTC. This translates into CASGLAKRGDYEQYF.

The V and J genes are TRBV5-4 and TRBJ2-3; TRBD2 might be the D (5 bases). The CDR3 length is 14 residues. V lost 2 bases to trimming and J lost 3 bases, with 10 bases between them. The germline gives CDR1 SGHNT, CDR2 YYREEE (reference sequence). The CDR3 region has the DNA TGTGCCAGCAGCTTTTACGGGAAAACAGATACGCAGTATTTT. It specifies CASSFYGKTDTQYF.

The CDR3 sequence is CASSDRGYHYGYTF. The CDR3 nucleotides are TGTGCCAGCAGTGACAGGGGATATCATTATGGCTACACCTTC. The V call is TRBV25-1, the J call TRBJ1-2; a possible D gene is TRBD1 (6 bases). CDR3 length: 14 amino acids. V was cut by 3 bases and J by 5 bases, with 13 bases left in between. Germline assignment: CDR1 MGHDK and CDR2 SYGVNS.

Concerning this clone itself: This sample includes further DNA sequences coding for the same CDR3. The chain employs TRBV18 and TRBJ1-1; D is undetermined. V lost 0 bases and J lost 1, with 6 bases in between. Per the germline V gene, CDR1 is KGHSH and CDR2 is LQKENI. This CDR3 spans 14 amino acids. As DNA, the CDR3 is TGTGCCAGCTCACCACCGGGTGGGAACACTGAAGCTTTCTTT. Amino acids: CASSPPGGNTEAFF.

This chain uses TRBV9 with TRBJ1-2; 7 nucleotides match TRBD1. The CDR3 covers 15 residues. Germline trimming cut 0 bases from V and 0 bases from J; bases unmatched to any gene: 2. CDR1 SGDLS and CDR2 YYNGEE come from the germline V gene. The CDR3 DNA sequence: TGTGCCAGCAGCGTAGGGGACAGCACTAACTATGGCTACACCTTC. It codes for CASSVGDSTNYGYTF.

This chain links TRBV6-5 with TRBJ2-7; D tentatively fits TRBD1 or TRBD2 (5 bases each). V lost 6 bases, J lost 6 bases, and 18 bases lay in between. The CDR3 spans 14 residues. The germline gives CDR1 MNHEY, CDR2 SVGAGI. The CDR3 spells CASRPRELTPEQYF. For the CDR3, the DNA is TGTGCCAGCAGACCCAGGGAGCTTACCCCCGAGCAGTACTTC.

The chain recombines TRBV4-1 with TRBJ2-1, with D perhaps TRBD1 or TRBD2 (5 bases each). V was cut by 5 bases and J by 2 bases, with 10 bases left in between. The CDR3 has 14 amino acids. Germline CDR1 reads MGHRA; CDR2 reads YSYEKL. The CDR3 DNA reads as TGCGCCAGCAGCGCCGGGACGACCTACAATGAGCAGTTCTTC. Translating it yields CASSAGTTYNEQFF.

This clone was detected once. The gene calls are TRBV18 and TRBJ1-1; 7 bases map to TRBD1. This CDR3 has 14 amino acids. The V gene end was trimmed by 0 bases and the J gene end by 8 bases; junction bases not matched to a gene: 6. CDR1 is KGHSH, CDR2 LQKENI, per germline. CDR3 in DNA: TGTGCCAGCTCACCACCATCAGGGGGGCCCGAAGCTTTCTTT. Protein: CASSPPSGGPEAFF.

The chain employs TRBV29-1 and TRBJ2-7; 10 nucleotides match TRBD1. CDR1 is SQVTM, CDR2 ANQGSEA, per germline. The CDR3 extends over 13 amino acids. V was clipped by 6 bases and J by 5 bases; unmatched bases: 7. The CDR3 spells CSVGRQGADEQYF. CDR3 in DNA: TGCAGCGTCGGCAGACAGGGGGCCGACGAGCAGTACTTC.

This chain connects TRBV6-5 to TRBJ1-6; D gene unclear. The CDR3 loop spans 15 amino acids. Germline assignment: CDR1 MNHEY and CDR2 SVGAGI. V was shortened by 7 bases and J by 7 bases, with 17 bases between the two germline ends. The CDR3 protein is CASTPAHGTNSPLHF. The CDR3 nucleotides are TGTGCCAGCACCCCGGCACACGGAACGAATTCACCCCTCCACTTT.

The rearrangement joins TRBV18 to TRBJ1-1; TRBD1 aligns across 9 bases. CDR1 is KGHSH and CDR2 is LQKENI in the germline V gene. Germline trimming cut 8 bases from V and 5 bases from J; bases unmatched to any gene: 3. This CDR3 region has 12 residues. The CDR3 DNA reads as TGTGCCAGCATCGGGACAGGGACTGAAGCTTTCTTT. Its translation is CASIGTGTEAFF.

This chain links TRBV25-1 with TRBJ1-1, with TRBD1 as a possible D gene (5 bases). Per germline, CDR1 MGHDK and CDR2 SYGVNS. Trimming took off 8 bases at V and 3 bases at J, with 13 bases between the two ends. The CDR3 extends over 13 amino acids. The CDR3, as DNA: TGTGCCAGCCGCCGGGGGTCGCACACTGAAGCTTTCTTT. Translation gives CASRRGSHTEAFF.

The V gene is TRBV7-6, the J gene TRBJ1-3, with D unclear. The CDR3 totals 17 residues. V dropped 5 bases and J dropped 4 bases, with 21 bases sitting between them. The V gene's germline CDR1 is SGHVS and CDR2 FNYEAQ. DNA for the CDR3: TGTGCCAGCAGCCCCTCAGCCGCGGGTTTCTTAGGAAACACCATATATTTT. This encodes CASSPSAAGFLGNTIYF.

The chain has TRBV27 and TRBJ2-5, with 11 bases identical to TRBD2. Trimming at V came to 5 bases and at J to 1 base, leaving 3 bases not matched to a gene. The CDR3 runs 15 residues. The V gene's germline CDR1 is MNHEY and CDR2 SMNVEV (reference sequence). CDR3 residues: CASSRTSGLQETQYF. The DNA for the CDR3 is TGTGCCAGCAGTCGGACTAGCGGGCTCCAAGAGACCCAGTACTTC.

V gene TRBV11-3 combines with J gene TRBJ2-3, with D perhaps TRBD1 or TRBD2 (5 bases each). The CDR3 has 18 residues. Germline CDR1 is SGHNT and CDR2 is YENEEA. V dropped 2 bases and J dropped 0 bases, with 18 bases sitting between them. The CDR3 region is CASSLRGTSLTSTDTQYF. CDR3 DNA sequence: TGTGCCAGCAGCTTACGGGGCACTTCTCTGACTAGCACAGATACGCAGTATTTT.

The chain couples TRBV2 to TRBJ2-6; the D call may be TRBD1 or TRBD2 (5 bases each). Germline lookup yields CDR1 SNHLY and CDR2 FYNNEI. The length of the CDR3 is 18 residues. The V and J ends lost 6 bases and 0 bases respectively, with 18 bases between them. This CDR3 reads CASRTRAGQGSGANVLTF. Here the CDR3 DNA reads TGTGCCAGCAGAACCCGGGCGGGTCAGGGCTCTGGGGCCAACGTCCTGACTTTC.

The gene calls are TRBV3-1 (or the pseudogene TRBV3-2) and TRBJ2-5, with no clear D. The germline gives CDR1 LGHDT, CDR2 YNNKEL (reference sequence). The CDR3 totals 12 residues. The V end lost 0 bases, the J end lost 5 bases, and 4 bases lay between the germline ends. Here the CDR3 reads CASSQDPETQYF. CDR3 in DNA: TGTGCCAGCAGCCAAGATCCCGAGACCCAGTACTTC.

The chain combines TRBV15 with TRBJ2-1, with no clear D. V lost 4 bases and J lost 4, with 8 bases in between. The length of the CDR3 is 13 residues. Germline V gene sequence: CDR1 LNHNV, CDR2 YYDKDF (reference sequence). The CDR3 loop reads CATSINLYNEQFF. The CDR3 nucleotides are TGTGCCACCAGCATTAATCTGTACAATGAGCAGTTCTTC.

The rearrangement uses TRBV27 and TRBJ2-5; 9 bases map to TRBD2. The J segment lost 7 bases and the V segment lost 5 bases, leaving 11 bases of the junction unmatched. This CDR3 is 15 amino acids long. The germline V gene has CDR1 MNHEY and CDR2 SMNVEV (reference sequence). CDR3 bases: TGTGCCAGCAGTCCCGGGTTAGCGGGGGCCGGGACCCAGTACTTC. Its protein product is CASSPGLAGAGTQYF.